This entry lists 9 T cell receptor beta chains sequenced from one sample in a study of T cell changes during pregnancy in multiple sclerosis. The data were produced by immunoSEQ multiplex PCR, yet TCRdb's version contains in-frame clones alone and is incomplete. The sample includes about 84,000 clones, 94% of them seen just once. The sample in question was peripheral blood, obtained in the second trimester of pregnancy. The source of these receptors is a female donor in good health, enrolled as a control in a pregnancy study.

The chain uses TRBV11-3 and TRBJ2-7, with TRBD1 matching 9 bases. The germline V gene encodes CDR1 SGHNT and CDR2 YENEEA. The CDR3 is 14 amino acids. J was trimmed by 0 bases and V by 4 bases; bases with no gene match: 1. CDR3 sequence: CASSYRGLSYEQYF. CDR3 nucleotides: TGTGCCAGCAGCTACAGGGGGCTCTCCTACGAGCAGTACTTC.

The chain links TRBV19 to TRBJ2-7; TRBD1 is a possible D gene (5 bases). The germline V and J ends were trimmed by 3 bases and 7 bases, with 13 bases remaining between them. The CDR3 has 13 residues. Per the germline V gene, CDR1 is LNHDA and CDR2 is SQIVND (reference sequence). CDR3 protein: CASSMDTEEEQYF. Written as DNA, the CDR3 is TGTGCCAGTAGTATGGACACCGAGGAGGAGCAGTACTTC.

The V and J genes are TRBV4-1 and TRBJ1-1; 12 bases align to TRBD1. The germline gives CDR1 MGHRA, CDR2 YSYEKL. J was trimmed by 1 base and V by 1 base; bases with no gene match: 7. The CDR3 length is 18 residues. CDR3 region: CASSQAGTGGWGNTEAFF. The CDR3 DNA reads TGCGCCAGCAGCCAAGCCGGGACAGGGGGCTGGGGGAACACTGAAGCTTTCTTT.

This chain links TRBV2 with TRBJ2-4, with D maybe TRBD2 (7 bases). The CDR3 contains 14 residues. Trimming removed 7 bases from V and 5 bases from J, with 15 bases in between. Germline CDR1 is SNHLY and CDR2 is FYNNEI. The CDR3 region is CASILRGGQNIQYF. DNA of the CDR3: TGTGCCAGCATTCTCCGCGGGGGCCAAAACATTCAGTACTTC.

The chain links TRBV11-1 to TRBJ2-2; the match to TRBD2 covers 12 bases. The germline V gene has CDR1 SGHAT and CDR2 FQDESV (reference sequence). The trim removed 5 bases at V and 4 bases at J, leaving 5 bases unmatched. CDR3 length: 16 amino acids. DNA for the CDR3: TGTGCCAGCAGCCCAGGACTAGCGGGACGCACCGGGGAGCTGTTTTTT. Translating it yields CASSPGLAGRTGELFF.

The CDR3 coding sequence is TGTGCCAGCAGCTTAGGGACAGGTCAGCCCCAGCATTTT. Translated: CASSLGTGQPQHF. This chain connects TRBV7-2 to TRBJ1-5; 7 positions agree with TRBD1. The junction had 0 bases not matched to a gene; V was cut back by 1 base and J by 6 bases. The CDR3 is 13 amino acids. Germline loops: CDR1 SGHTA, CDR2 FQGNSA.

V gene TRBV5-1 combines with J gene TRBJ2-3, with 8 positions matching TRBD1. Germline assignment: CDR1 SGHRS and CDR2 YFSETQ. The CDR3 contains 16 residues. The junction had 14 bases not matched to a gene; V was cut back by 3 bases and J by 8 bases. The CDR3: CASSWSTQGAKGTQYF. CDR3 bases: TGCGCCAGCAGCTGGTCAACCCAGGGGGCTAAGGGTACGCAGTATTTT.

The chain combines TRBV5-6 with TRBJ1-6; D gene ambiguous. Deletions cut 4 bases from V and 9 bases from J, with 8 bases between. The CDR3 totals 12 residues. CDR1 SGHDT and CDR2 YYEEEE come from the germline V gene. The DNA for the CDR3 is TGTGCCAGCAGCCTAGCCCGTTCACCCCTCCACTTT. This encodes CASSLARSPLHF.

The CDR3 loop is CASSYRLADYNEQFF. CDR3 DNA sequence: TGTGCCAGCAGTTACCGACTAGCGGACTACAATGAGCAGTTCTTC. V is TRBV6-5 and J is TRBJ2-1; the match to TRBD2 covers 9 bases. CDR1 and CDR2 (germline): MNHEY, SVGAGI. V was pared by 2 bases and J by 3 bases, with 2 bases of the junction left unmatched. This CDR3 contains 15 residues.